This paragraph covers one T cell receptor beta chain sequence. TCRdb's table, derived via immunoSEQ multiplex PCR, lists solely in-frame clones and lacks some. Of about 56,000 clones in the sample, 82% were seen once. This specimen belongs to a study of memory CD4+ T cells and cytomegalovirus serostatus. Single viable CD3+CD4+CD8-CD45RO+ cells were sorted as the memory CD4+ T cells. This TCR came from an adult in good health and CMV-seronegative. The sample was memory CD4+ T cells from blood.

The CDR3 DNA reads as TGTGCCAGCAGCCAAGGGGACGGGATTTTTGGAGCTTTCTTT. Its translation: CASSQGDGIFGAFF. This chain uses TRBV4-2 with TRBJ1-1; possible D gene TRBD1, 5 bases. The germline CDR1 and CDR2 sequences are LGHNA and YNFKEQ. The CDR3 contains 14 residues. Trimming left V 1 base short and J 10 bases short, with 16 bases between.